The sequence of this T cell receptor beta chain was determined in a study of Graves' ophthalmopathy and Graves' hyperthyroidism. TCR beta CDR3 regions were amplified from RNA transcripts. A first-round RT-PCR used HTBI primers, followed by a second-round multiplex PCR. TCRdb independently ran MiXCR on the multiplex PCR reads; one entry per CDR3 protein. The table includes about 380,000 distinct CDR3 sequences, approximately 15% detected once. This clonotype was found many times. No antigen is known for it. Study-wide results and caveats: The authors also found most expanded thyroid clonotypes above 0.001 frequency in blood.

The clonotype was recovered from a woman aged 18-29 years with stable Graves' hyperthyroidism. The sequenced sample consisted of peripheral blood.

Written as DNA, the CDR3 is TGTGCCAGCAGCTTAAGTAGCACAACTAACTATGGCTACACCTTC. Translating gives CASSLSSTTNYGYTF. This rearrangement joins TRBV7-2 to TRBJ1-2; D uncertain. Per the germline V gene, CDR1 is SGHTA and CDR2 is FQGNSA. Trimming stripped 2 bases from V and 0 bases from J, with 10 bases between. The CDR3 loop spans 15 amino acids.